The source of this T cell receptor (beta chain) is a study of ipilimumab plus nivolumab after autologous stem cell transplantation. Overall study context: Typical patient got roughly 5 ipilimumab doses and about eight nivolumab doses (median).

The study's findings and limits: TCR repertoire, Treg phenotype and gut microbiota reportedly support more study of this approach.

This table comes from immunoSEQ multiplex PCR, and its TCRdb copy is limited to in-frame clones, with some not included. The repertoire includes approximately 40,000 clones, almost 95% of them detected once, and under 1% sits in the top ten. To note about this clone: Its specificity is unknown.

This CDR3 is built from 15 residues. The V and J ends lost 1 base and 5 bases, in that order; junction bases with no gene match: 7. The receptor was isolated from a male donor with multiple myeloma. The gene calls are TRBV5-3 and TRBJ2-3, with TRBD2 identical over 7 bases. TRBV5-3 falls under the ORF class, with uncertain function. Source: PBMCs, taken in a trial of ipilimumab plus nivolumab as post-transplant consolidation. The CDR3 nucleotides read TGTGCCAGAAGCTTGTCGGCGGGAGCGGGAGATACGCAGTATTTT. Protein product: CARSLSAGAGDTQYF.